The T cell receptor beta chain under discussion was sequenced for a study of CD8 T cells in ankylosing spondylitis. Study conclusions and caveats: Prior work had noted some motif variants in reactive arthritis blood and synovial fluid. Characteristic, it appeared, of ankylosing spondylitis blood was a TCR beta motif of eight highly homologous variants. Reportedly, disease-linked clones are significantly enriched in ankylosing spondylitis patients' matched synovial fluid.

A quantitative 5'-RACE method, one with molecular barcodes, was used to make TCR beta libraries. TCRdb ran MiXCR on the 5' RACE reads and lists one entry per CDR3 protein. The sample records 180,000 or so distinct CDR3 sequences, under 14% being singletons. V gave up 5 bases and J gave up 4 bases; unmatched junction bases: 7. This CDR3 has 15 amino acids. Germline V gene sequence: CDR1 SEHNR, CDR2 FQNEAQ (reference sequence). Points on this clonotype: No antigen is known for it.

The chain is built from TRBV7-9 and TRBJ2-1; TRBD2 matches at 8 bases. This TCR was recovered from a male donor with ankylosing spondylitis or in good health (not recorded which). Sample: blood, either unsorted or a sorted T cell fraction (not recorded which). The CDR3 region is CASSTSGTSYNEQFF. The CDR3 nucleotides are TGTGCCAGCAGCACCTCCGGGACTAGTTACAATGAGCAGTTCTTC.